This paragraph covers one TCR beta chain sequence. Its binding antigen is unknown. Base qualities are missing; no much larger clone stands one base away. This record belongs to a study of blood T cell repertoires in COVID-19 (dated by TCRdb to about 2020). About the full investigation: The collaborator samples originated in the United States, Italy and Spain and spanned the acute and convalescent phases of COVID-19. The material from the prospective study consisted of cDNA or gDNA derived from T cells, B-cell-depleted T cells, or PBMCs. Deeply sampled blood TCRbeta repertoires from subjects exposed to, actively infected with, or recovered from COVID-19 were included in the dataset. The repertoires were released in a freely available public database intended as a resource for research on the immune response to SARS-CoV-2. The samples were drawn from the first 160 participants of the ongoing ImmuneRACE study and from 1,254 subjects provided by 6 global collaborators. Sample metadata almost always included a de-identified subject ID, COVID-19 status, age in years and sex. Where available, HLA class I and class II types were taken from metadata supplied by the sample provider and were not determined by assay-based typing.

The immunoSEQ Assay, a bias-controlled multiplex PCR, was used to amplify TCRbeta CDR3 regions from genomic DNA. Turning to the authors' computational methods: Nucleated cell counts per sample were estimated from amplification of reference gene primers within the assay. To quantify the absolute abundance of each unique TCRbeta CDR3 rearrangement, sequence reads were collapsed and filtered. For each sample, productive Simpson clonality was calculated as the square root of Simpson's diversity index over productive rearrangements. TCRdb mirrors the immuneACCESS table, restricted to in-frame sequences. Some clones are absent from its copies; in checked studies, under half trace to an unresolved V gene, and the reason for the others is unknown. V, J and clone size are those of that table, while D and trimming were read from the DNA. Here the sample has 25,000 to 35,000 clones; approximately 85% occur a single time. Around 8.6% of the sample lies in the top ten.

General conclusions and limits of the study: The quantity of clinical and demographic metadata differed by source and by participant and was supplied without curation.

From the cysteine up to the phenylalanine, the CDR3 has a length of 15 residues. The read is trimmed to its CDR3 DNA, 45 bases read in frame from base 1. As encoded in the germline V gene (reference sequence), CDR1 is LNHDA while CDR2 is SQIVND. The germline ends are 9 bases apart after V is trimmed by 3 bases and J by 0 bases. Collaborating institutions collected whole blood in K2EDTA tubes following their own protocols. Collaborator samples were shipped for TCRbeta analysis as frozen whole blood, isolated PBMCs, or DNA extracted from either sample type. Sequencing input: peripheral blood. This TCR derives from a man of 80 years or more with active COVID-19. The sequence links TRBV19 to TRBJ1-3; too little of a D gene remains to name it. In nucleotides, the sequence is TGTGCCAGTAGTATGGAGGCCATCTCTGGAAACACCATATATTTT. Its protein product is CASSMEAISGNTIYF.